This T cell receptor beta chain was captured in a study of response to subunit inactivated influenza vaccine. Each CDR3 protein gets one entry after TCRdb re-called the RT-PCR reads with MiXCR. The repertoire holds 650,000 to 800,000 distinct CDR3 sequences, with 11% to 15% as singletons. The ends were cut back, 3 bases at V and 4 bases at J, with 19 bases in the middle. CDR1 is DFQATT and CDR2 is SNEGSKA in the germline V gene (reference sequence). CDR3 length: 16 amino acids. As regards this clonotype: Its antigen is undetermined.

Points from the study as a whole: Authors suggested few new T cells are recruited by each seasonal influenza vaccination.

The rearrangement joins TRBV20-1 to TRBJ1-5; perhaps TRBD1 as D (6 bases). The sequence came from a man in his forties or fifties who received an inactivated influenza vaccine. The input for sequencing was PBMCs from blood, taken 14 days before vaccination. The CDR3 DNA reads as TGCAGTGCTAGGGGGGCTTCGGGGGAGCGGAATCAGCCCCAGCATTTT. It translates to CSARGASGERNQPQHF.